The clone carrying this TCR beta chain was seen ten or more times. Its target is not known. Using its own MiXCR run on the reads, TCRdb lists one record per CDR3 protein. The sample lists about 280,000 distinct CDR3 sequences, around 20% occurring once. These data are taken from a study of T cell repertoires in cytomegalovirus infection. About the study: In public TCR beta signatures, there were indications of both CMV infection and matching HLA type.

General observations from the study: Pooled public TCR beta family frequency picked out CMV carriers with the relevant HLA.

This CDR3 region has 17 residues. CDR1 SGHVS and CDR2 FNYEAQ come from the germline V gene. Trimming left V 2 bases short and J 4 bases short, with 18 bases between. The sample consisted of cultured PBMCs, taken from culture after CMV antigen stimulation. The origin of this receptor is a human donor in good health (CMV status not recorded). Some clones in this sample may be carry-over from other donors' samples. The chain combines TRBV7-6 with TRBJ2-1; a weak D match, TRBD2 (6 bases). The CDR3 DNA reads as TGTGCCAGCAGCTTAACCCCCCCGGTGGGAGGTTACAATGAGCAGTTCTTC. Amino acids: CASSLTPPVGGYNEQFF.